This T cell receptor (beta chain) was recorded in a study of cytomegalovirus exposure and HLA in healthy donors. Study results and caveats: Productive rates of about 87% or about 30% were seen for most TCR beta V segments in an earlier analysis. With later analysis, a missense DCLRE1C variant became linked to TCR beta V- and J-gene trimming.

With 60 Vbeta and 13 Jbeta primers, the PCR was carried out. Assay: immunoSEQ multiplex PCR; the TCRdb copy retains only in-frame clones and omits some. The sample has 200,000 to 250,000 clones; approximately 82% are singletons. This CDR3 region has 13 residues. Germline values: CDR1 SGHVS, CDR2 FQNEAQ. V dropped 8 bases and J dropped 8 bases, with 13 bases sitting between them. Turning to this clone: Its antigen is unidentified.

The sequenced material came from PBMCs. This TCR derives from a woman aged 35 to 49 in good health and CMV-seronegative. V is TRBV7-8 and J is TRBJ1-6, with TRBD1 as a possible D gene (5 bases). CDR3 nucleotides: TGTGCCAGCCTAAGGACAAGGGATTCACCCCTCCACTTT. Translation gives CASLRTRDSPLHF.